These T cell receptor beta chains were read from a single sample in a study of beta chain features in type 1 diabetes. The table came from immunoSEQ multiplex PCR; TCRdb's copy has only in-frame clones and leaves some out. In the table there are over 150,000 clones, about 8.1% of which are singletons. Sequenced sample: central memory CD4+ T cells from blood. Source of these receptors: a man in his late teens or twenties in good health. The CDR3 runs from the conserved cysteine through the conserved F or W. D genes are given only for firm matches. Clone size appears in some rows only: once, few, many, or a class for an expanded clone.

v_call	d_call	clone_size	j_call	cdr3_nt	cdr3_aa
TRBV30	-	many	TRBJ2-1	TGTGCCTGGAATAGCCACTCCTACAATGAGCAGTTCTTC	CAWNSHSYNEQFF
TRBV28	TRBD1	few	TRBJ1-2	TGTGCCAGCAGTCCGGGACAGGTGAAATATGGCTACACCTTC	CASSPGQVKYGYTF
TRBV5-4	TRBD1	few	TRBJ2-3	TGTGCCAGCAGCTTTCCTGGGACAGGGGTTTGGGCGCAGTATTTT	CASSFPGTGVWAQYF
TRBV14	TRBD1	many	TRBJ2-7	TGTGCCAGCAGCCACCGTAGGGACAGTTCCTACGAGCAGTACTTC	CASSHRRDSSYEQYF
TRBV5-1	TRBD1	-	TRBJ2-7	TGCGCCAGCAGCCCGCTACAGGGGGTGGCCTACGAGCAGTACTTC	CASSPLQGVAYEQYF
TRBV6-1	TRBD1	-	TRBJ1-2	TGTGCCAGCAGTGACCAGGGGGACAGTGGGAGCTATGGCTACACCTTC	CASSDQGDSGSYGYTF
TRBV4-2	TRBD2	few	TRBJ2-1	TGTGCCAGCAGCCAAGCAGCGGGAGGGCAAAGGGAGCAGTTCTTC	CASSQAAGGQREQFF
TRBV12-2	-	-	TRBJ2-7	TGTGCAAGTCGCGCAACCCGGGGGACTCCCTCCTACGAGCAGTACTTC	CASRATRGTPSYEQYF
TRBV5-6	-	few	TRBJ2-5	TGTGCCAGCAGCTTGGGGGGAGAAGAGACCCAGTACTTC	CASSLGGEETQYF
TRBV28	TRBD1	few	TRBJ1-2	TGTGCCAGCACCTATCGGGCAGGGGGCGGCTACACCTTC	CASTYRAGGGYTF
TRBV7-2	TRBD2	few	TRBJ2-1	TGTGCCAGCAGTAGACTAGCGGGAGACAATGAGCAGTTCTTC	CASSRLAGDNEQFF
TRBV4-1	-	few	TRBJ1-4	TGCGCCAGCAGCCAAGGAACAGTTGCAACTAATGAAAAACTGTTTTTT	CASSQGTVATNEKLFF
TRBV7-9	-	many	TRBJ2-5	TGTGCCAGCACCCCGGGACTGGGGGCCCAGTACTTC	CASTPGLGAQYF
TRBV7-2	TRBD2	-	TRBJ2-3	TGTGCCAGCAGCTCCGGGACTAGCGGGGGGCGTCCTAGCACAGATACGCAGTATTTT	CASSSGTSGGRPSTDTQYF
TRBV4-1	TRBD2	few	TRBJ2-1	TGCGCCAGCAGCCAAGAGGCTTTTACGGCGGGAGGGCCTCACAATGAGCAGTTCTTC	CASSQEAFTAGGPHNEQFF
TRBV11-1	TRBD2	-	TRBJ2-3	TGTGCCAGCAGCTTATCGAGCGGGAGGGTGGCAGATACGCAGTATTTT	CASSLSSGRVADTQYF
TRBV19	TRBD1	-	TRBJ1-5	TGTGCCAGTAGCATTCAGGGGGGCAATCAGCCCCAGCATTTT	CASSIQGGNQPQHF